The source of this TCR beta chain is a study of Ad26.COV2.S vaccination and SARS-CoV-2 variants. Study as a whole: The authors gave Ad26.COV2.S intramuscularly, either once or twice 56 days apart.

Treatment reported: around 19 received Ad26.COV2.S at low or high dose, single or two shots; roughly five received placebo; per-sample allocation not given. The samples date from day 63 after the first vaccine or placebo injection. Notes on the study in general: Substantial response breadth was reportedly seen for spike-specific CD8+ and CD4+ T cells after vaccination.

The germline V and J ends were trimmed by 0 bases and 10 bases, with 12 bases remaining between them. This CDR3 comprises 14 residues. The germline V gene has CDR1 MNHEY and CDR2 SVGAGI. This clone was seen a handful of times. Antigen unknown. Libraries were prepared by immunoSEQ multiplex PCR; TCRdb keeps only in-frame clonotypes and omits some of them. Counted here are 300,000 to 400,000 clones, approximately 86% occurring once; the ten biggest clones make up around 2%. This clonotype originated in a person between 18 and 65 years old who received the Ad26.COV2.S COVID-19 vaccine or a placebo. The rearrangement joins TRBV6-5 to TRBJ1-4; no reliable D call. The specimen was peripheral blood, collected in a trial of Ad26.COV2.S vaccine versus placebo. CDR3: CASSYSDHRLKLFF. The CDR3 DNA reads TGTGCCAGCAGTTACTCGGACCATCGTTTAAAACTGTTTTTT.